This T cell receptor (beta chain) is drawn from a study of early T cells in non-severe SARS-CoV-2 infection. Points from the study as a whole: Matching against VDJdb likely underestimated virus-specific expansions, favoring anti-spike CD8.

CDR1 and CDR2 (germline): SGHVS, FQNEAQ. This CDR3 has 14 residues. The ends were cut back, 2 bases at V and 6 bases at J, with 11 bases in the middle. Individual cDNA molecules carried attached unique molecular identifiers. TCRdb recomputed calls from the 5' RACE reads with MiXCR, one row per CDR3 protein. Among about 64,000 distinct CDR3 sequences listed, about 10% were seen once. This clonotype showed up many times. No antigen is known for it. V and J are TRBV7-8 and TRBJ2-1, with D unresolved. The TCR originated in an adult who was a healthcare worker with PCR-confirmed SARS-CoV-2 infection or an uninfected control (not recorded which). This sample comprised whole blood, obtained at baseline. CDR3 residues: CASSLYGFINEQFF. DNA of the CDR3: TGTGCCAGCAGCTTATACGGTTTTATCAATGAGCAGTTCTTC. Variable domain in full (rest from reference TRBV7-8 and TRBJ2-1): GAGVSQSPRYKVAKRGQDVALRCDPISGHVSLFWYQQALGQGPEFLTYFQNEAQLDKSGLPSDRFFAERPEGSVSTLKIQRTQQEDSAVYLCASSLYGFINEQFFGPGTRLTVL.